The T cell receptor beta chain described here comes from a study of follicular helper T cells after annual influenza vaccination (dated by TCRdb to the late 2010s). Some background on the complete study: Blood was drawn on days 0, 7 and 28 after each seasonal influenza vaccination. To study recall of cTfh clones, some subjects were followed through successive annual vaccinations in the 2013-2014, 2014-2015 and 2015-2016 seasons. The 2013-2014 samples were cryopreserved, while the 2015 samples were processed right after collection. Six subjects had multi-year samples: four covered two vaccination seasons and two covered three seasons. One week after vaccination, a second recruited cohort of roughly 11 subjects (Table S1) displayed a similar ICOS+CD38+ cTfh response. Broader findings and caveats from the paper: In evaluating whether influenza clones were enriched, the possibility that the far larger non-cTfh compartments were undersampled could not be ruled out. A recurrent oligoclonal ICOS+CD38+ cTfh response containing tetramer and AIM influenza-specific clonotypes was recalled by successive annual vaccinations. Productive TCRB sequences were recovered from only roughly 10-22% of analyzed cells, so rare clonotypes could not be sampled. ICOS+CD38+ cTfh clonality correlated with the frequency of that population, and its change correlated with the change in circulating plasmablast frequency. Day 7 ICOS+CD38+ clones were most often found later in ICOS-CD38- cTfh, suggesting that subset may serve as a memory reservoir.

As to this clone: Its antigen target is currently unknown. The record has no base qualities; no much larger clone is one base away.

V loses 4 bases, J loses 6 bases, and the germline ends lie 16 bases apart. The germline V gene gives CDR1 as SGHRS and CDR2 as YFSETQ. The CDR3 starts with the cysteine, ends with the phenylalanine, and has 15 residues. The read is trimmed to its CDR3 DNA, 45 bases read in frame from base 1. The library was built by means of the immunoSEQ multiplex PCR assay. Adaptive Biotechnologies carried out TCRB amplification, library preparation, sequencing and preliminary bioinformatics at Survey level resolution. In the authors' own workflow: Clonality was computed in R as 1 minus normalized Shannon entropy; the Gini index was calculated with the R package ineq. Overlap score was defined as the summed counts of shared sequences divided by the total counts of all sequences in both compared samples. Fisher's exact test, with an assumed theoretical repertoire of 10^7 TCRB sequences, was used to assess the significance of shared clonotypes. TCRdb retrieved this table from immuneACCESS and kept in-frame rearrangements only. Not all clones are present; in checked studies, unresolved V genes account for under half, and no reason is known for the remainder. The V and J calls and the clone size are those of that table, but D and trimming were determined from the DNA. The table for this sample lists some 2,100 clones; about 90% of them were counted only once. The ten top clones hold under 3.5% of the sample.

The time point tag for this specimen amounts to: 2015-2016 season, pre-vaccination. TCRB sequencing was used to follow sorted CD4 subsets from the blood of adults before and after they were given the seasonal inactivated influenza vaccine (Fluvarix). To be eligible, subjects had to live in the community and must not have received influenza vaccine in the previous 6 months. Reasons for exclusion included contraindications to influenza vaccine, substance abuse, HIV/AIDS, active malignancy, immunomodulatory medication, and active illness such as respiratory infection. Between roughly 35 and 100 mL of blood was sampled per time point. Either Ficoll-Paque PLUS or SepMate separation was used to isolate PBMC. As a non-Tfh subset for comparison, CXCR5- memory CD4 T cells were sorted. Cell subsets were sorted from PBMC on a BD FACS Aria before DNA extraction.

The sequencing used CXCR5- memory CD4+ T cells sorted from blood, collected on the day of influenza vaccination. Taken with the paper, the label for cell subset or site translates to: CXCR5- memory CD4 T cells. The rearrangement combines TRBV5-1 with TRBJ2-2; the D gene cannot be resolved reliably. This receptor was taken from an adult who received the influenza vaccine. CDR3 reads: CASSRAPDFAGELFF. The nucleotide sequence reads TGCGCCAGCAGCCGGGCGCCGGATTTCGCCGGGGAGCTGTTTTTT.